This T cell receptor beta chain was documented in a study of PD-1 blockade in classical Hodgkin lymphoma. TCRdb's copy holds only in-frame clones and misses some; the assay was immunoSEQ multiplex PCR. The profile covers about 97,000 clones, with around four fifths appearing a single time and 10% to 15% taken by the ten largest. Every single patient, without exception, relapsed after autologous stem cell transplantation, and brentuximab vedotin exposure varied. Of note for this clone: Its antigen is undetermined.

Trimming cost V 1 base and J 0 bases, with 13 bases left between them. From germline, CDR1 is MGHRA and CDR2 YSYEKL. This CDR3 spans 16 amino acids. The study, taken as a whole, reports: Before treatment, complete responders showed about the same diversity as newly diagnosed patients. The drivers behind the repertoire differences, possibly disease activity or prior therapy, remain undefined. Researchers reported that CD4+ TCR diversity, though not CD8+, rose significantly by C4D1. Baseline TCR diversity was reportedly lower in newly diagnosed patients than in healthy donors. It was reported as lower still in relapsed/refractory patients.

Sample: peripheral blood mononuclear cells (PBMCs), taken at baseline. The rearrangement links TRBV4-1 to TRBJ2-7; D is uncertain. This sequence originates from a human donor with classical Hodgkin lymphoma. The CDR3 is CASSQGPGLSSYEQYF. The CDR3 DNA sequence: TGCGCCAGCAGCCAAGGGCCGGGCCTGTCCTCCTACGAGCAGTACTTC.